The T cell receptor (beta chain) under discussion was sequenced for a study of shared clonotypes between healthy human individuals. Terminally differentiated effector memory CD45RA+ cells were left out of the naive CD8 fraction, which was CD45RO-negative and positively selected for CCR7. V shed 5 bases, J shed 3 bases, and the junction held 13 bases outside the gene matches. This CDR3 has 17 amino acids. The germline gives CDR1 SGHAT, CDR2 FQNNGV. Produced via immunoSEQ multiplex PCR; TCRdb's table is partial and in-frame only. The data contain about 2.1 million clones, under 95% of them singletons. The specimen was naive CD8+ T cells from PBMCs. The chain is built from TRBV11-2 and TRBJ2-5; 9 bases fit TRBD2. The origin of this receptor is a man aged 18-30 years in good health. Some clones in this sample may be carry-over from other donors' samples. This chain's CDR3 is CASSAAGRGRAEETQYF. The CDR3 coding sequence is TGTGCCAGCAGCGCCGCCGGCCGCGGGAGGGCCGAAGAGACCCAGTACTTC. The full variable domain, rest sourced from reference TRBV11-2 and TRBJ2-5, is EAGVAQSPRYKIIEKRQSVAFWCNPISGHATLYWYQQILGQGPKLLIQFQNNGVVDDSQLPKDRFSAERLKGVDSTLKIQPAKLEDSAVYLCASSAAGRGRAEETQYFGPGTRLLVL.